A single T cell receptor beta chain is shown here with its context. The PCR ran on 60 Vbeta and 13 Jbeta primers. Assay used: immunoSEQ multiplex PCR; TCRdb lists only in-frame clones, some missing. The repertoire holds 85,000 to 100,000 clones, with around four fifths as singletons. The CDR3 contains 13 residues. V trimming: 2 bases; J trimming: 4 bases; junction bases outside the gene matches: 2. From germline, CDR1 is GTSNPN and CDR2 SVGIG (reference sequence). These data are taken from a study of cytomegalovirus exposure and HLA in healthy donors. Specimen: PBMCs. This receptor was obtained from a man aged 50 or older in good health and CMV-seropositive. This chain connects TRBV30 to TRBJ1-5; 7 bases align to TRBD1. This CDR3 reads CAWSRQGNQPQHF. The CDR3 coding sequence is TGTGCCTGGAGTAGACAGGGTAATCAGCCCCAGCATTTT.